Listed here are 29 T cell receptor beta chains from one sample, sequenced in a study of shared clonotypes between healthy human individuals. Clones were read by immunoSEQ multiplex PCR, and TCRdb kept only the in-frame ones, dropping some. The sample consists of 800,000 to 1,200,000 clones, approximately 78% of them appearing once. Input material: memory CD4+ T cells from PBMCs. The subset is: CD45RA-negative fraction. Receptor source: a man aged 18-30 years in good health. Some clones in this sample may be carry-over from other donors' samples.

Worth noting for this clone: At one of its ends the junction is not consistent with the germline gene, which may arise from a read error. The chain is built from TRBV7-2 and TRBJ2-3; 7 bases are shared with TRBD2. Germline values: CDR1 SGHTA, CDR2 FQGNSA. The CDR3 is made up of 12 amino acids. The CDR3 region has the DNA TGTGCCAGCAGCTTGGCGGGAGATAAGCAGTATTTT. Its protein product is CASSLAGDKQYF.

J is TRBJ1-3 and V is TRBV4-3; D not certain. Germline V gene data show CDR1 as LGHNA and CDR2 as YSLEER. The CDR3 has 14 amino acids. V shed 1 base and J shed 1 base, with 5 bases lying between them. In DNA form, the CDR3 reads TGCGCCAGCAGCCAAGGTCGATCTGGAAACACCATATATTTT. Translated, it gives CASSQGRSGNTIYF.

This clone occurred a few times. V is TRBV2 and J is TRBJ1-1; no reliable D call. V was cut by 7 bases and J by 1 base, with 10 bases left in between. From germline, CDR1 is SNHLY and CDR2 FYNNEI. The CDR3 consists of 13 residues. CDR3 in DNA: TGTGCCAGCACCTTCGGCAGGAACACTGAAGCTTTCTTT. It translates to CASTFGRNTEAFF.

The chain has TRBV5-4 and TRBJ2-1; the D call may be TRBD1 or TRBD2 (5 bases each). The CDR3 sequence is 16 residues long. Germline V gene sequence: CDR1 SGHNT, CDR2 YYREEE (reference sequence). Trimming stripped 2 bases from V and 1 base from J, with 13 bases between. The CDR3 spells CASSFGTGGSYNEQFF. The CDR3 DNA reads TGTGCCAGCAGCTTTGGGACCGGCGGGTCCTACAATGAGCAGTTCTTC. Looking up the rest from reference TRBV5-4 and TRBJ2-1 gives the full variable domain: ETGVTQSPTHLIKTRGQQVTLRCSSQSGHNTVSWYQQALGQGPQFIFQYYREEENGRGNFPPRFSGLQFPNYSSELNVNALELDDSALYLCASSFGTGGSYNEQFFGPGTRLTVL.

The chain combines TRBV27 with TRBJ1-1; D is ambiguous. The CDR3 covers 16 residues. Germline CDR1 MNHEY, CDR2 SMNVEV (reference sequence). The ends were cut back, 6 bases at V and 0 bases at J, with 17 bases in the middle. CDR3 DNA: TGTGCCAGCAGCCTTCCCCGGACGGATATGAACACTGAAGCTTTCTTT. Its protein is CASSLPRTDMNTEAFF.

Notes on this clone: Other DNA sequences of this sample code for an identical CDR3. The chain links TRBV7-3 to TRBJ2-3; no clear D. Germline V gene sequence: CDR1 SGHTA, CDR2 FQGTGA. Trimming removed 4 bases from V and 2 bases from J, with 4 bases in between. The CDR3 contains 12 residues. The CDR3 sequence: CASSSTTDTQYF. CDR3 DNA sequence: TGTGCCAGCAGCTCAACCACAGATACGCAGTATTTT.

This clone was detected only once. The chain joins TRBV7-2 to TRBJ1-5; D call uncertain. This CDR3 spans 16 amino acids. The V end was cut by 5 bases, the J end by 1 base, with 15 bases between. Germline CDR1 reads SGHTA; CDR2 reads FQGNSA. The CDR3 region has the DNA TGTGCCAGCAGCCCCAGAGCCCACGCGAGCAATCAGCCCCAGCATTTT. Its translation: CASSPRAHASNQPQHF.

This chain links TRBV5-1 with TRBJ1-4; D is unclear. CDR1 and CDR2 from the germline V gene are SGHRS and YFSETQ. The V and J ends lost 7 bases and 8 bases respectively, with 12 bases between them. The CDR3 loop spans 12 amino acids. The CDR3 protein is CASRQEDEKLFF. CDR3 nucleotide sequence: TGCGCCAGCCGCCAAGAGGACGAAAAACTGTTTTTT.

For the CDR3, the DNA is TGCGCCAGCAGGGGGTACCTTAACACAGATACGCAGTATTTT. Translation gives CASRGYLNTDTQYF. The rearrangement uses TRBV5-1 and TRBJ2-3; D unclear. The CDR3 consists of 14 residues. V lost 5 bases to trimming and J lost 2 bases, with 12 bases between them. CDR1 is SGHRS, CDR2 YFSETQ, per germline.

The gene calls are TRBV27 and TRBJ2-1, with D possibly matching TRBD2 (6 bases). The germline V and J ends were trimmed by 5 bases and 0 bases, with 26 bases remaining between them. This CDR3 region has 20 residues. In germline, CDR1 is MNHEY, CDR2 SMNVEV (reference sequence). The CDR3 sequence: CASSILPGRRVESSYNEQFF. CDR3 in DNA: TGTGCCAGCAGTATTTTACCGGGACGGAGGGTTGAAAGCTCCTACAATGAGCAGTTCTTC.

The CDR3 DNA reads TGTGCCAGCAGTGAAGTGGCAGGTGATCAGCCCCAGCATTTT. Translation: CASSEVAGDQPQHF. V gene TRBV6-1 combines with J gene TRBJ1-5; D is uncertain. The germline CDR1 and CDR2 sequences are MNHNS and SASEGT. Between the trimmed V and J ends, which lost 1 base and 5 bases, there was a span of 9 bases. The CDR3 runs to 14 residues.

This chain joins TRBV5-1 and TRBJ2-7; D unresolved. V was clipped by 3 bases and J by 3 bases, with 10 bases between them. From germline, CDR1 is SGHRS and CDR2 YFSETQ. The CDR3 length is 13 residues. CDR3 nucleotides: TGCGCCAGCAGCTCATATCCTGGCTACGAGCAGTACTTC. Translating gives CASSSYPGYEQYF.

The genes are TRBV5-3 and TRBJ2-7, with 11 bases identical to TRBD2. TRBV5-3 is classed as an ORF, of uncertain function. V shed 4 bases, J shed 0 bases, and the junction held 6 bases outside the gene matches. The CDR3 extends over 16 amino acids. This chain's CDR3 is CARSRGLAVPSYEQYF. Written as DNA, the CDR3 is TGTGCCAGAAGCCGGGGACTAGCGGTGCCCTCCTACGAGCAGTACTTC.

The chain couples TRBV28 to TRBJ2-1; 8 nucleotides line up with TRBD2. The J segment lost 7 bases and the V segment lost 3 bases, leaving 2 bases of the junction unmatched. Germline V gene sequence: CDR1 MDHEN, CDR2 SYDVKM. This CDR3 is 13 amino acids long. The DNA for the CDR3 is TGTGCCAGCAGTTTGCGGGAGGCGAATGAGCAGTTCTTC. It yields the protein CASSLREANEQFF.

The J gene is TRBJ1-4, the V gene TRBV5-1; no firm D call. This CDR3 is built from 14 residues. Trimming pared 6 bases from V and 5 bases from J, leaving 14 bases between. Germline CDR1 and CDR2: SGHRS and YFSETQ. CDR3 protein: CASNLGSQNEKLFF. As DNA, the CDR3 is TGCGCCAGCAATCTTGGTTCCCAAAATGAAAAACTGTTTTTT.

The V and J genes are TRBV6-5 and TRBJ2-1; perhaps TRBD2 as D (6 bases). The CDR3 sequence is 16 residues long. Germline V gene data show CDR1 as MNHEY and CDR2 as SVGAGI. V lost 0 bases, J lost 2 bases, and 11 bases lay in between. The CDR3 coding sequence is TGTGCCAGCAGTTACTCTGTAACGGGAGCCTACAATGAGCAGTTCTTC. Protein: CASSYSVTGAYNEQFF.

V and J are TRBV28 and TRBJ2-3; TRBD2 matches at 11 bases. CDR1 and CDR2 from the germline V gene are MDHEN and SYDVKM. The V segment lost 7 bases and the J segment 2 bases; nucleotides outside the gene matches: 11. CDR3 size: 17 residues. The CDR3 nucleotides are TGTGCCAGCACCCTCGGACTAGCGGGCGGCTTCACAGATACGCAGTATTTT. Translation gives CASTLGLAGGFTDTQYF.

The J gene is TRBJ1-4, the V gene TRBV6-1; D gene unclear. Trimming took off 8 bases at V and 7 bases at J, with 20 bases between the two ends. Looked up from germline, CDR1 is MNHNS and CDR2 is SASEGT. This CDR3 has 15 amino acids. CDR3 in amino acids: CASVRLGSRSEKLFF. In DNA, the CDR3 is TGTGCCAGCGTTAGGTTGGGAAGTCGCAGTGAAAAACTGTTTTTT.

This chain joins TRBV7-2 and TRBJ2-4, with TRBD1 matching 7 bases. J was trimmed by 2 bases and V by 5 bases; bases with no gene match: 6. Germline lookup yields CDR1 SGHTA and CDR2 FQGNSA. This CDR3 is built from 15 residues. DNA of the CDR3: TGTGCCAGCAGCCCGCTGACAGGGACCAAAAACATTCAGTACTTC. This encodes CASSPLTGTKNIQYF. The whole variable domain, remainder taken from reference TRBV7-2 and TRBJ2-4, is GAGVSQSPSNKVTEKGKDVELRCDPISGHTALYWYRQSLGQGLEFLIYFQGNSAPDKSGLPSDRFSAERTGGSVSTLTIQRTQQEDSAVYLCASSPLTGTKNIQYFGAGTRLSVL.

This clone was seen a few times. The chain uses TRBV6-1 and TRBJ1-5; 9 bases are a match to TRBD1. The germline CDR1 and CDR2 sequences are MNHNS and SASEGT. V shed 3 bases, J shed 6 bases, and the junction held 21 bases outside the gene matches. The CDR3 spans 20 residues. The CDR3 DNA is TGTGCCAGCAGTGACCCGATCCGGACATCCCCGGGACAGGGTGTTCAGCCCCAGCATTTT. Amino acids: CASSDPIRTSPGQGVQPQHF.

This chain links TRBV29-1 with TRBJ2-1, with 9 bases that match TRBD2. The CDR3 length is 15 residues. After removal of 6 bases from V and 8 bases from J, the junction contained 14 bases not matched to a gene. CDR1 and CDR2 from the germline V gene are SQVTM and ANQGSEA. DNA for the CDR3: TGCAGCGTCGCCCTTGGAGCGGGAGGTACATATGAGCAGTTCTTC. This codes for CSVALGAGGTYEQFF.

The chain is built from TRBV11-1 and TRBJ2-7; a possible D gene is TRBD1 (5 bases). CDR1 SGHAT and CDR2 FQDESV come from the germline V gene (reference sequence). V lost 5 bases and J 6 bases, leaving 14 bases between the germline ends. The length of the CDR3 is 13 residues. CDR3 protein: CASSQHGDSEQYF. Here the CDR3 DNA reads TGTGCCAGCAGCCAACACGGCGACAGCGAGCAGTACTTC.

This chain uses TRBV15 with TRBJ2-3; TRBD2 is a possible D gene (5 bases). The germline CDR1 and CDR2 sequences are LNHNV and YYDKDF (reference sequence). This CDR3 is built from 17 residues. Deletions cut 1 base from V and 1 base from J, with 15 bases between. The CDR3, as DNA: TGTGCCACCAGCAGAGCCGGGCGGGCAAAGGGCACAGATACGCAGTATTTT. The encoded protein is CATSRAGRAKGTDTQYF.

The genes are TRBV11-2 and TRBJ2-7; 7 positions agree with TRBD2. The CDR3 spans 17 residues. CDR1 is SGHAT, CDR2 FQNNGV, per germline. The V and J ends lost 5 bases and 2 bases, in that order; junction bases with no gene match: 15. CDR3 region: CASSPSTSDYFPYEQYF. CDR3 nucleotide sequence: TGTGCCAGCAGCCCAAGTACTAGCGACTACTTTCCCTACGAGCAGTACTTC.

The chain uses TRBV6-1 and TRBJ1-2, with 8 nucleotides matching TRBD1. J lost 7 bases, V lost 4 bases, and 8 bases had no gene match. The germline gives CDR1 MNHNS, CDR2 SASEGT. The CDR3 is 14 residues long. The CDR3 nucleotides are TGTGCCAGCAGTGGGGAGCTGGACAGGGTTGGCTACACCTTC. This gives the protein CASSGELDRVGYTF.

The chain combines TRBV28 with TRBJ2-2; D is unclear. Trimming pared 4 bases from V and 13 bases from J, leaving 16 bases between. The CDR3 length is 13 residues. Germline V gene data show CDR1 as MDHEN and CDR2 as SYDVKM. CDR3 sequence (DNA): TGTGCCAGCAGTTCTTATGGTCCTCGGGCGCTGTTTTTT. Translation gives CASSSYGPRALFF. Complete variable domain (other parts from reference TRBV28 and TRBJ2-2): DVKVTQSSRYLVKRTGEKVFLECVQDMDHENMFWYRQDPGLGLRLIYFSYDVKMKEKGDIPEGYSVSREKKERFSLILESASTNQTSMYLCASSSYGPRALFFGEGSRLTVL.

This clone was seen only a few times. CDR3 DNA sequence: TGCAGTGCTCCTGCGGCTTGGGAAGCTTTCTTT. Translation gives CSAPAAWEAFF. This rearrangement joins TRBV20-1 to TRBJ1-1, with no clear D. CDR1 is DFQATT and CDR2 is SNEGSKA in the germline V gene (reference sequence). Trimming removed 5 bases from V and 8 bases from J, with 12 bases in between. The CDR3 runs to 11 residues.

The rearrangement uses TRBV5-6 and TRBJ1-1; 7 bases are shared with TRBD1. Germline-derived CDR1 and CDR2 are SGHDT and YYEEEE. After removal of 3 bases from V and 4 bases from J, the junction contained 9 bases not matched to a gene. This CDR3 has 15 residues. The CDR3 DNA reads as TGTGCCAGCAGCTCTTTGTCAGCAGGGGGCACTGAAGCTTTCTTT. Its translation: CASSSLSAGGTEAFF.

The gene calls are TRBV5-1 and TRBJ1-1; no clear D gene. Trimming removed 0 bases from V and 0 bases from J, with 9 bases in between. Germline CDR1 SGHRS, CDR2 YFSETQ. CDR3 length: 15 amino acids. In DNA form, the CDR3 reads TGCGCCAGCAGCTTGGCCGTGCAGCTGAACACTGAAGCTTTCTTT. Translation: CASSLAVQLNTEAFF.